The rows below give T cell receptor beta chains drawn from one sample of a study of T cells expressing NK-cell markers. TCRdb reprocessed the 5' RACE reads; each CDR3 protein has one entry and no DNA is given. Listed are 4,500 to 7,000 distinct CDR3 sequences; about 60% falls within the top ten. Specimen: blood T cells: a sorted CD56 or NKG2C T cell subset, CD4+ or CD8+ T cells, or bulk PBMC T cells (not recorded which). These TCRs come from a young man in good health. Each CDR3 is given with its conserved first and last residue. Only part of the rows carry a size: once, few, many, or a class if the clone is expanded.

>TRBV5-1|-|TRBJ2-3
CASSLSSYTGDTQYF
>TRBV20-1|-|TRBJ1-5
CSARGTGESQPQHF
>TRBV3-1|-|TRBJ2-7
CASSQGIVGSSYEQYF
>TRBV15|-|TRBJ2-1
CATSRVAGGSYNEQFF
>TRBV6-4|medium-sized|TRBJ2-2
CASSDSTRSHTGELFF
>TRBV3-1|-|TRBJ2-2
CASRAGPAGELFF